The rows below give T cell receptor beta chains drawn from one sample of a study of T cells in Graves' hyperthyroidism and ophthalmopathy. TCRdb itself ran the multiplex PCR reads through MiXCR, one entry per CDR3 protein. The data contain some 600,000 distinct CDR3 sequences, 11% to 15% of them seen just once; the ten biggest clones take up 5.5% to 7.5%. Source material: blood. Receptors were obtained from a woman in her 30s with Graves' hyperthyroidism that later progressed to Graves' ophthalmopathy. Each CDR3 is given with its conserved first and last residue.

V	J	CDR3
TRBV20-1	TRBJ2-3	CSVQAGGGRTDTQYF
TRBV28	TRBJ2-7	CASSADIPREQYF
TRBV30	TRBJ1-1	CAWDRLNTEAFF
TRBV5-1	TRBJ2-7	CASSWQGVEQYF
TRBV6-1	TRBJ1-1	CARNKGGIEAFF
TRBV5-1	TRBJ2-5	CASSGVALETQYF
TRBV27	TRBJ2-7	CASSSGLAGGIGREQYF
TRBV27	TRBJ2-7	CASSPRTVYEQYF
TRBV12-5	TRBJ2-5	CASGLVEGGLQETQYF
TRBV2	TRBJ2-3	CASSEDSTDTQYF
TRBV18	TRBJ2-3	CASSPDPEDTQYF
TRBV28	TRBJ1-1	CASKGQPVMNTEAFF
TRBV19	TRBJ2-7	CASSMRGLAGPSNLYEQYF
TRBV11-3	TRBJ2-1	CASSLDWGLARVNEQLF
TRBV19	TRBJ2-7	CASSTQGGLEQYF
TRBV3-1	TRBJ2-7	CASSSDPFGANEQYF
TRBV6-5	TRBJ1-3	CASSYRTGISGNTIYF
TRBV19	TRBJ1-5	CASIGPAGENQPQHF
TRBV18	TRBJ2-1	CASSPEAEYNEQFF
TRBV6-2/TRBV6-3	TRBJ2-1	CASSYEEGSYNEQFF
TRBV3-1	TRBJ2-1	CASSQYKGGEQFF
TRBV5-6	TRBJ2-1	CASSLGQGVVNEQFF
TRBV11-3	TRBJ2-7	CASSPSGGGRPPYEQYF
TRBV10-1	TRBJ2-3	CASSEILAGDTQYF
TRBV12-3/TRBV12-4	TRBJ2-1	CAVDHNEQFF
TRBV10-3	TRBJ2-1	CAISDRLGLAGPSYNEQFF
TRBV28	TRBJ1-2	CASGTGSAGYTF
TRBV20-1	TRBJ1-5	CSARSGNQPQHF
TRBV7-3	TRBJ2-1	CASKLREGLLNEQFF
TRBV30	TRBJ2-3	CAWSSVGGPKDTQYF
TRBV12-3/TRBV12-4	TRBJ1-1	CASSEQAVEAFF
TRBV14	TRBJ2-2	CASSQGRTSAYTGELFF
TRBV29-1	TRBJ1-1	CSSDRGLNTEAFF
TRBV11-3	TRBJ1-1	CASSLVPGADTEAFF
TRBV2	TRBJ2-2	CASSEIRGTGELFF
TRBV6-6	TRBJ2-3	CASSYYHYGSGRNTDTQYF
TRBV6-1	TRBJ1-6	CASKRTGVFNSPLHF
TRBV24-1	TRBJ1-2	CATSDPGQSYGYTF
TRBV11-2	TRBJ2-5	CASSLYTGDQETQYF
TRBV28	TRBJ1-3	CASSFSQTNHISGNTIYF
TRBV7-9	TRBJ2-1	CASSPEGQGAYNEQFF
TRBV6-5	TRBJ1-2	CASSYSSGQGYGYTF
TRBV29-1	TRBJ2-7	CSVGTGDEQYF
TRBV10-3	TRBJ1-1	CAIRGTGGSEAFF
TRBV5-6	TRBJ1-4	CASFRQGTNEKLFF
TRBV9	TRBJ2-3	CASSVEVGPDTQYF
TRBV27	TRBJ1-2	CASKFDRVGYGYTF
TRBV5-1	TRBJ2-2	CASSGLQGAGELFF
TRBV10-3	TRBJ2-1	CAISEGLAGGNEQFF
TRBV20-1	TRBJ2-3	CSARSHSVSTDTQYF
TRBV9	TRBJ1-2	CASSVWGTVSVYGYTF
TRBV10-3	TRBJ1-1	CAISDQTGAEAFF
TRBV10-3	TRBJ1-1	CAIRGQGIGKYTEAFF
TRBV30	TRBJ2-4	CGCSGLPGNIQYF
TRBV19	TRBJ1-2	CASRKQGAHGYTF